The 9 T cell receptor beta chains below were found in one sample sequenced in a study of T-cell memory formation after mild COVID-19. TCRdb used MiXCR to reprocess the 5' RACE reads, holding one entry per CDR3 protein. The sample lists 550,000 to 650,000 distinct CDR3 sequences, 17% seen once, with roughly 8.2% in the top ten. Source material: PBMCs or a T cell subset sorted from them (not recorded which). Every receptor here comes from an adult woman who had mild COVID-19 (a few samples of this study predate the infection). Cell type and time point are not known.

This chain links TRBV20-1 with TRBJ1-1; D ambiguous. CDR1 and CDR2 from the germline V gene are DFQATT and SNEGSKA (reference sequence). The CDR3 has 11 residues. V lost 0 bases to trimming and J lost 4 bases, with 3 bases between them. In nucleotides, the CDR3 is TGCAGTGCTAGAGAGGGCACTGAAGCTTTCTTT. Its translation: CSAREGTEAFF.

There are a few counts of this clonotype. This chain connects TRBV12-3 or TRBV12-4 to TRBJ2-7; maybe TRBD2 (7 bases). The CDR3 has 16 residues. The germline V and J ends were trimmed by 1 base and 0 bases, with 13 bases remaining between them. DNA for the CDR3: TGTGCCAGCAGTTTAGGCGGGGGCGCAAACTCCTACGAGCAGTACTTC. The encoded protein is CASSLGGGANSYEQYF.

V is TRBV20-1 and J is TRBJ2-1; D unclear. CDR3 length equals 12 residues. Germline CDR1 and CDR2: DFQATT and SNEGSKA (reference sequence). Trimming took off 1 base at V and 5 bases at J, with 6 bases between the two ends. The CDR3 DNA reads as TGCAGTGCTAGAGGTCTAAACAATGAGCAGTTCTTC. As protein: CSARGLNNEQFF.

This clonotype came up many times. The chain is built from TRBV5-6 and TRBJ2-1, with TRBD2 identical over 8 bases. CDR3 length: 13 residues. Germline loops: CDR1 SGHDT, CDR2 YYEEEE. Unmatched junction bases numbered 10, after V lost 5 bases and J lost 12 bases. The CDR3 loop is CASRFPGGLVQFF. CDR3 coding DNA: TGTGCCAGCAGATTCCCGGGGGGGTTAGTGCAGTTCTTC.

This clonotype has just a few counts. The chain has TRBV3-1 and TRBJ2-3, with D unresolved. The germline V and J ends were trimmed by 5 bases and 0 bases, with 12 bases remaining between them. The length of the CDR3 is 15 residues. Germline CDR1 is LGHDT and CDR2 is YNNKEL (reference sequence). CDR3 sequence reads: CASSSDGSSTDTQYF. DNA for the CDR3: TGTGCCAGCAGCTCGGACGGTAGCAGCACAGATACGCAGTATTTT.

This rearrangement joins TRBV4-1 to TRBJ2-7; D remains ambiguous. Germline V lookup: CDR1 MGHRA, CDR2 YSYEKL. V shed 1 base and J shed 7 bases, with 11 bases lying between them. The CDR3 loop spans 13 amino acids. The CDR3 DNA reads TGCGCCAGCAGCCAAGCCGGGCCCCATGAGCAGTACTTC. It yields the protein CASSQAGPHEQYF.

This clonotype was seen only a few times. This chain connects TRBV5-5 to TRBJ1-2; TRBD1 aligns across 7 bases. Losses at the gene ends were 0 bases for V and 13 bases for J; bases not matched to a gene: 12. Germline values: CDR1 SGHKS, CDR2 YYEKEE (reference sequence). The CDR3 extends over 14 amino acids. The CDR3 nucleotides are TGTGCCAGCAGCTTGGATCCCCGACAGGGTTTGTGCACCTTC. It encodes CASSLDPRQGLCTF.

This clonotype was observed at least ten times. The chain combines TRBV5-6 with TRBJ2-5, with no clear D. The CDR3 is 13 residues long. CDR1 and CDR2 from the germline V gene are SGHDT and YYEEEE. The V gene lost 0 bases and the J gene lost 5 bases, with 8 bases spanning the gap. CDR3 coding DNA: TGTGCCAGCAGCTTGGGACCCCGGGAGACCCAGTACTTC. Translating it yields CASSLGPRETQYF.

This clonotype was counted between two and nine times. The CDR3 DNA reads TGTGCCAGCAGTGAAGAGGGAGCCAGGTCTTTGTTGCAGCCCCAGCATTTT. Translating gives CASSEEGARSLLQPQHF. The rearrangement links TRBV6-1 to TRBJ1-5; D is undetermined. V was trimmed by 1 base and J by 7 bases, leaving 20 bases between them. From germline, CDR1 is MNHNS and CDR2 SASEGT. The CDR3 covers 17 residues.